The 12 T cell receptor beta chains listed next were all sequenced from one sample in a study of control samples from healthy donors and cancer patients. The repertoire was sequenced with immunoSEQ multiplex PCR; TCRdb's copy has only in-frame clones and lacks some. Found here are 25,000 to 30,000 clones, 75% to 85% of them singletons; the top ten hold roughly 6.7%. The sequenced sample was PBMCs. Every receptor here comes from a woman in her sixties or seventies with head and neck cancer.

V gene TRBV15 combines with J gene TRBJ1-5, with 7 bases fitting TRBD1. CDR1 is LNHNV and CDR2 is YYDKDF in the germline V gene (reference sequence). This CDR3 spans 15 amino acids. Trimming cost V 1 base and J 3 bases; bases outside gene matches: 3. CDR3 region: CATSRGQGFNQPQHF. DNA of the CDR3: TGTGCCACCAGCAGAGGACAGGGTTTCAATCAGCCCCAGCATTTT.

The chain uses TRBV6-6 and TRBJ2-1, with 8 bases fitting TRBD2. The junction had 9 bases not matched to a gene; V was cut back by 5 bases and J by 9 bases. The CDR3 consists of 14 residues. Germline CDR1 and CDR2: MNHNY and SVGAGI (reference sequence). CDR3 bases: TGTGCCAGCAGTCCTCGGGGGGGCTCCTCTGAGCAGTTCTTC. Protein product: CASSPRGGSSEQFF.

The rearrangement joins TRBV19 to TRBJ1-5; tentatively, D is TRBD1 (5 bases). CDR1 is LNHDA, CDR2 SQIVND, per germline (reference sequence). The CDR3 runs 14 residues. Trimming stripped 3 bases from V and 7 bases from J, with 13 bases between. The DNA of the CDR3 is TGTGCCAGTAGTATCCTCAGGGAACGGCAGCCCCAGCATTTT. It encodes CASSILRERQPQHF.

The chain employs TRBV7-6 and TRBJ2-3, with 7 bases matching TRBD2. V lost 2 bases to trimming and J lost 4 bases; unmatched junction nucleotides: 6. The CDR3 contains 15 residues. Germline CDR1 reads SGHVS; CDR2 reads FNYEAQ. The DNA for the CDR3 is TGTGCCAGCAGCTTAACGACGCGGGAGTCAGATACGCAGTATTTT. Its translation: CASSLTTRESDTQYF.

The chain has TRBV6-5 and TRBJ1-6; D is uncertain. The CDR3 contains 15 residues. V was clipped by 8 bases and J by 0 bases, with 11 bases between them. CDR1 and CDR2 from the germline V gene are MNHEY and SVGAGI. The CDR3 reads CASLQSTSYNSPLHF. The CDR3 DNA reads TGTGCCAGCTTGCAGAGCACCTCCTATAATTCACCCCTCCACTTT.

V and J are TRBV19 and TRBJ1-1; D gene unclear. V was pared by 2 bases and J by 3 bases, with 7 bases between. Germline V gene lookup returns CDR1 LNHDA and CDR2 SQIVND (reference sequence). This CDR3 is built from 13 residues. Here the CDR3 reads CASSIRVDTEAFF. The CDR3 DNA follows: TGTGCCAGTAGTATAAGGGTTGACACTGAAGCTTTCTTT. Complete variable domain (other parts from reference TRBV19 and TRBJ1-1): DGGITQSPKYLFRKEGQNVTLSCEQNLNHDAMYWYRQDPGQGLRLIYYSQIVNDFQKGDIAEGYSVSREKKESFPLTVTSAQKNPTAFYLCASSIRVDTEAFFGQGTRLTVV.

The rearrangement uses TRBV14 and TRBJ1-1; perhaps TRBD1 as D (6 bases). V was pared by 0 bases and J by 0 bases, with 14 bases between. CDR3 length: 17 residues. The germline V gene encodes CDR1 SGHDN and CDR2 FVKESK. The CDR3 DNA reads as TGTGCCAGCAGCCAAGACTTCGTCGGGGGCTTGAACACTGAAGCTTTCTTT. Protein product: CASSQDFVGGLNTEAFF.

This clone showed up just once. The chain joins TRBV4-2 to TRBJ2-5; 9 bases fit TRBD2. Germline CDR1 reads LGHNA; CDR2 reads YNFKEQ. The CDR3 is made up of 18 amino acids. V gave up 0 bases and J gave up 3 bases; unmatched junction bases: 11. For the CDR3, the DNA is TGTGCCAGCAGCCAAGATCTTTTGGGCGGGGGGGAAAAAGAGACCCAGTACTTC. Residues: CASSQDLLGGGEKETQYF.

The V and J genes are TRBV14 and TRBJ1-6; D is possibly TRBD1 (5 bases). With 1 base removed from V and 8 bases from J, the gap between germline ends came to 12 bases. This CDR3 is built from 15 residues. In germline, CDR1 is SGHDN, CDR2 FVKESK. The CDR3 spells CASSQAGRKHSPLHF. The DNA of the CDR3 is TGTGCCAGCAGCCAAGCGGGACGGAAACATTCACCCCTCCACTTT.

This chain connects TRBV5-4 to TRBJ2-1, with 14 nucleotides matching TRBD2. The CDR3 is 16 residues long. From germline, CDR1 is SGHNT and CDR2 YYREEE (reference sequence). V lost 4 bases, J lost 9 bases, and 9 bases stayed unmatched. Here the CDR3 reads CASSPVGTSGRGEQFF. CDR3 coding DNA: TGTGCCAGCAGCCCTGTGGGGACTAGCGGGAGAGGTGAGCAGTTCTTC.

J is TRBJ2-1 and V is TRBV25-1; tentatively, D is TRBD2 (5 bases). The CDR3 has 11 amino acids. The V gene lost 7 bases and the J gene lost 10 bases, with 11 bases spanning the gap. The germline gives CDR1 MGHDK, CDR2 SYGVNS. DNA of the CDR3: TGTGCCAGCACTAGCTTGGGGGAGCAGTTCTTC. It specifies CASTSLGEQFF.

The chain recombines TRBV10-1 with TRBJ1-6, with D possibly TRBD1 on 5 matching bases. In germline, CDR1 is WNHNN, CDR2 SYGVQD (reference sequence). This CDR3 has 14 residues. Between the trimmed V and J ends, which lost 3 bases and 9 bases, there was a span of 12 bases. CDR3 in amino acids: CASSDGRVGSPLHF. For the CDR3, the DNA is TGCGCCAGCAGTGATGGCAGGGTTGGTTCACCCCTCCACTTT.